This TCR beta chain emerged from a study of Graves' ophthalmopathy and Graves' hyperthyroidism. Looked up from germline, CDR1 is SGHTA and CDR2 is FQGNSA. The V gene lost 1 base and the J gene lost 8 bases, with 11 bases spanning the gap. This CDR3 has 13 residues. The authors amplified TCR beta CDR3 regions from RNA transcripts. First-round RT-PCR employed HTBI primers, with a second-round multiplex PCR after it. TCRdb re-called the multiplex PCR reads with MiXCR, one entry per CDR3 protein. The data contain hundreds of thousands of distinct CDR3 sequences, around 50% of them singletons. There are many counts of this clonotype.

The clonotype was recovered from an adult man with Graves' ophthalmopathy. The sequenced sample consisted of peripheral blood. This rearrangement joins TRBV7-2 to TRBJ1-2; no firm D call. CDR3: CASSLGHGEGYTF. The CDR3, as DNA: TGTGCCAGCAGCTTAGGGCATGGTGAAGGCTACACCTTC.